The T cell receptor beta chain under discussion was sequenced for a study of shared clonotypes between healthy human individuals. Every subset's genomic DNA went evenly onto several immunoSEQ plates. Repertoires were generated with immunoSEQ multiplex PCR, while TCRdb's copy carries only in-frame clones and drops some. The data contain 2 million to 3 million clones, under 95% of them singletons. This clone was counted once. Its antigen is not identified. Donors were healthy HIV-negative adults without recently reported acute infections or vaccinations. A CD45RA+ naive subset and a CD45RA-negative memory subset were split from CD4+ cells. The CDR3 runs to 15 residues. The germline CDR1 and CDR2 sequences are SGHTA and FQGNSA. V lost 5 bases to trimming and J lost 3 bases, with 17 bases between them. Study-wide results and limits: Generation probability values for non-shared clonotypes were lower than those for clonotypes shared by all four donors.

This clonotype originated in a man aged 18-30 years in good health. Some clones in this sample may be carry-over from other donors' samples. The V and J genes are TRBV7-2 and TRBJ2-7; possibly TRBD2 for D (5 bases). Material: naive CD4+ T cells from PBMCs. Subset noted: CD45RA+ positively selected. CDR3 loop: CASSPEGGINYEQYF. Here the CDR3 DNA reads TGTGCCAGCAGCCCCGAGGGCGGAATTAACTACGAGCAGTACTTC.